This note documents a single T cell receptor beta chain sequence. Its antigen is undetermined. The data originate from a study of cytomegalovirus exposure and HLA in healthy donors. Whole-study findings and limits: Excluded: some indistinguishable V segments such as TRBV6-2 and TRBV6-3.

CDR1 and CDR2 from the germline V gene are LNHNV and YYDKDF (reference sequence). Trimming shortened V by 0 bases and J by 8 bases, and 10 bases separated the two germline ends. CDR3 size: 13 residues. The PCR used 60 Vbeta and 13 Jbeta primers. Libraries were prepared by immunoSEQ multiplex PCR; TCRdb keeps only in-frame clonotypes and omits some of them. Counted here are 100,000 or so clones, 80% to 85% occurring once; the ten biggest clones make up approximately 1.4%. This chain uses TRBV15 with TRBJ1-1; D call uncertain. The source is a man aged 35-49 years in good health and CMV-seronegative. Sequencing was performed on PBMCs. CDR3: CATSRDLANEAFF. In DNA, the CDR3 is TGTGCCACCAGCAGAGATCTGGCAAACGAAGCTTTCTTT. The whole variable domain, remainder taken from reference TRBV15 and TRBJ1-1, is DAMVIQNPRYQVTQFGKPVTLSCSQTLNHNVMYWYQQKSSQAPKLLFHYYDKDFNNEADTPDNFQSRRPNTSFCFLDIRSPGLGDTAMYLCATSRDLANEAFFGQGTRLTVV.